The subject of this entry is one T cell receptor beta chain. Its antigen is still unknown. This record comes from a study of T cell responses to AZD1222 COVID-19 vaccine. TCRdb's table, derived via immunoSEQ multiplex PCR, lists solely in-frame clones and lacks some. The table lists about 110,000 clones, around nine tenths of them singletons. Study outcomes and limitations: Of the AZD1222 recipients, only 5 or 6 were seropositive at baseline. The study reported that nearly half of spike-specific TCRs target unmutated variant regions. Repertoire samples came only from after the peak T cell response.

The TCR sequence derives from an adult in good health. Sequenced material: peripheral blood, taken on day 0 of MenACWY control vaccination.

DNA for the CDR3: TGTGCCAGCGGCCAGGGTCTGCGGGAGCAGTACTTC. This codes for CASGQGLREQYF. The chain uses TRBV11-2 and TRBJ2-7, with D possibly being TRBD1 (5 bases). Trimming removed 8 bases at V and 7 bases at J, with 15 bases between. The CDR3 totals 12 residues. In germline, CDR1 is SGHAT, CDR2 FQNNGV.